This record covers a single T cell receptor (beta chain). The target antigen is unknown. The CDR3 totals 13 residues. Trimming stripped 0 bases from V and 3 bases from J, with 6 bases between. CDR1 and CDR2 (germline): SGHKS, YYEKEE (reference sequence). At the Johns Hopkins FTIC core, DNA taken from cultured CD4+ T cells was sequenced by way of the Oncomine TCR Beta short-read assay. One entry per CDR3 protein, called by TCRdb with MiXCR from the PCR reads. Of about 15,000 distinct CDR3 sequences listed, roughly 30% are singletons. This entry comes from a study of vaccination and CD4 T cells after COVID-19. Whole-study context: Overlapping peptides covering the spike proteins of SARS-CoV-2, HCoV-NL63, HCoV-OC43 and HCoV-229E were added to stimulate cells.

Treatment noted: roughly ten-day PBMC culture with coronavirus spike peptide pools or control peptides (ViraFEST assay). Cells received half-medium changes with fresh IL-2 medium on days 3 and 7. The V call is TRBV5-5, the J call TRBJ1-1; no firm D call. This material consisted of CD4+ T cells from blood, cultured in vitro, taken after SARS-CoV-2 vaccination. This TCR was sampled from a human donor who had recovered from COVID-19. CDR3 in amino acids: CASSLAQYTEAFF. The CDR3 DNA is TGTGCCAGCAGCTTGGCTCAGTACACTGAAGCTTTCTTT.